Presented here are 28 T cell receptor beta chains from one specimen sequenced in a study of cytomegalovirus exposure and HLA in healthy donors. PCR amplification relied on 60 Vbeta primers (plus 13 Jbeta primers). Some clones are missing from TCRdb's copy, which holds only in-frame ones; the method was immunoSEQ multiplex PCR. This table holds over 200,000 clones. The specimen sequenced was PBMCs. These TCRs come from a woman in her thirties in good health and CMV-seropositive.

This CDR3 is CASSKGTSGGNTGELFF. The CDR3, as DNA: TGTGCCAGCAGCAAAGGGACTAGCGGGGGGAACACCGGGGAGCTGTTTTTT. The rearrangement links TRBV13 to TRBJ2-2; 14 nucleotides match TRBD2. With 5 bases clipped from V and 1 base from J, the junction kept 3 bases outside the gene matches. From germline, CDR1 is PRHDT and CDR2 FYEKMQ (reference sequence). This CDR3 is 17 amino acids long.

The chain joins TRBV7-9 to TRBJ1-2; 8 nucleotides line up with TRBD1. Per germline, CDR1 SEHNR and CDR2 FQNEAQ (reference sequence). This CDR3 is built from 13 residues. The V gene end was trimmed by 2 bases and the J gene end by 8 bases; junction bases not matched to a gene: 4. CDR3 nucleotides: TGTGCCAGCAGCTTAACAGGGGGACCCGGCTACACCTTC. Translated: CASSLTGGPGYTF. The entire variable domain, with the rest obtained from reference TRBV7-9 and TRBJ1-2, is as follows: DTGVSQNPRHKITKRGQNVTFRCDPISEHNRLYWYRQTLGQGPEFLTYFQNEAQLEKSRLLSDRFSAERPKGSFSTLEIQRTEQGDSAMYLCASSLTGGPGYTFGSGTRLTVV.

The chain links TRBV18 to TRBJ1-1; perhaps TRBD1 as D (6 bases). CDR3 length equals 18 residues. Germline lookup yields CDR1 KGHSH and CDR2 LQKENI. With 1 base removed from V and 1 base from J, the gap between germline ends came to 19 bases. CDR3 in amino acids: CASSPRRSPGVWNTEAFF. CDR3 bases: TGTGCCAGCTCACCACGGCGTTCTCCAGGGGTATGGAACACTGAAGCTTTCTTT.

This chain connects TRBV4-1 to TRBJ2-7; D gene uncertain. V was pared by 1 base and J by 2 bases, with 12 bases between. The CDR3 contains 15 residues. Germline-derived CDR1 and CDR2 are MGHRA and YSYEKL. CDR3 sequence reads: CASSQAINGPYEQYF. The CDR3 DNA sequence: TGCGCCAGCAGCCAAGCAATAAACGGTCCCTACGAGCAGTACTTC.

DNA of the CDR3: TGTGCCAGTAGTATACAGCGGCGCGACAATGAGCAGTTCTTC. Protein: CASSIQRRDNEQFF. The chain employs TRBV19 and TRBJ2-1; TRBD2 is a possible D gene (5 bases). Trimming took 2 bases from V and 5 from J, leaving 10 bases between them. Germline CDR1 LNHDA, CDR2 SQIVND (reference sequence). The CDR3 is 14 residues long.

The chain joins TRBV5-6 to TRBJ2-5; TRBD1 matches at 9 bases. Germline values: CDR1 SGHDT, CDR2 YYEEEE. There are 14 residues in the CDR3. V trimming: 2 bases; J trimming: 3 bases; junction bases outside the gene matches: 2. For the CDR3, the DNA is TGTGCCAGCAGCTTACAGGGGGCAAAAGAGACCCAGTACTTC. Its protein product is CASSLQGAKETQYF.

The chain has TRBV9 and TRBJ1-1, with D possibly being TRBD1 (5 bases). Germline lookup yields CDR1 SGDLS and CDR2 YYNGEE. The V gene lost 3 bases and the J gene lost 1 base, with 13 bases spanning the gap. The CDR3 is 15 amino acids. CDR3 sequence reads: CASSAGGRENTEAFF. The CDR3, as DNA: TGTGCCAGCAGCGCCGGGGGACGGGAGAACACTGAAGCTTTCTTT.

The V gene is TRBV6-5, the J gene TRBJ2-7; possible D gene TRBD2, 5 bases. Between the trimmed V and J ends, which lost 4 bases and 3 bases, there was a span of 13 bases. CDR3 length: 14 amino acids. Germline V gene data show CDR1 as MNHEY and CDR2 as SVGAGI. CDR3 sequence reads: CASSLSGINYEQYF. The CDR3 DNA is TGTGCCAGCAGTTTGAGCGGTATTAACTACGAGCAGTACTTC.

The chain is built from TRBV7-9 and TRBJ2-7, with 7 bases fitting TRBD1. The CDR3 has 13 amino acids. The germline V gene encodes CDR1 SEHNR and CDR2 FQNEAQ (reference sequence). V lost 5 bases and J lost 3; bases outside the gene matches: 4. The CDR3 bases are TGTGCCAGCAGCGATGACAGGGACTACGAGCAGTACTTC. It is translated as CASSDDRDYEQYF.

This chain connects TRBV6-5 to TRBJ1-1, with TRBD1 as a possible D gene (5 bases). Germline V gene data show CDR1 as MNHEY and CDR2 as SVGAGI. Trimming stripped 0 bases from V and 11 bases from J, with 13 bases between. The CDR3 runs 13 residues. In nucleotides, the CDR3 is TGTGCCAGCAGTTACTCAAAGGGGATCTACGCTTTCTTT. Protein: CASSYSKGIYAFF.

Remarks on this clone: Different DNA sequences within this sample yield the same CDR3. The chain combines TRBV6-5 with TRBJ1-2; D is ambiguous. The CDR3 consists of 15 residues. The germline V and J ends were trimmed by 0 bases and 3 bases, with 11 bases remaining between them. Germline V gene data show CDR1 as MNHEY and CDR2 as SVGAGI. As DNA, the CDR3 is TGTGCCAGCAGTTACTCAACGGGCGGGGACTATGGCTACACCTTC. Encoded protein: CASSYSTGGDYGYTF.

V is TRBV30 and J is TRBJ2-7; D may be TRBD2 (5 bases). Germline loops: CDR1 GTSNPN, CDR2 SVGIG (reference sequence). V dropped 0 bases and J dropped 5 bases, with 11 bases sitting between them. The CDR3 has 13 amino acids. The CDR3 protein is CAWSVIRGNEQYF. DNA of the CDR3: TGTGCCTGGAGTGTAATCCGGGGTAACGAGCAGTACTTC. Looking up the rest from reference TRBV30 and TRBJ2-7 gives the full variable domain: SQTIHQWPATLVQPVGSPLSLECTVEGTSNPNLYWYRQAAGRGLQLLFYSVGIGQISSEVPQNLSASRPQDRQFILSSKKLLLSDSGFYLCAWSVIRGNEQYFGPGTRLTVT.

V is TRBV5-1 and J is TRBJ2-7; the D gene is possibly TRBD2 (7 bases). Looked up from germline, CDR1 is SGHRS and CDR2 is YFSETQ. The V gene lost 4 bases and the J gene lost 7 bases, with 15 bases spanning the gap. This CDR3 has 13 amino acids. In DNA, the CDR3 is TGCGCCAGCAGCGCCGGGGGGCTAGAGGAGCAGTACTTC. Protein: CASSAGGLEEQYF.

This chain links TRBV10-3 with TRBJ1-1; 10 bases align to TRBD1. Germline V lookup: CDR1 ENHRY, CDR2 SYGVKD. The CDR3 covers 12 residues. V trimming: 6 bases; J trimming: 8 bases; junction bases outside the gene matches: 3. The CDR3 DNA reads TGTGCCATCAGCTTGGGACAGGGGGAAGCTTTCTTT. It translates to CAISLGQGEAFF.

The chain joins TRBV18 to TRBJ1-2, with D perhaps matching TRBD1 (6 bases). The germline V gene encodes CDR1 KGHSH and CDR2 LQKENI. Trimming shortened V by 2 bases and J by 2 bases, and 12 bases separated the two germline ends. The CDR3 is 15 residues long. The CDR3 DNA follows: TGTGCCAGCTCACCAGAACCCACAGGGAACTATGGCTACACCTTC. Residues: CASSPEPTGNYGYTF.

The chain joins TRBV2 to TRBJ2-7, with 8 bases that match TRBD1. This CDR3 contains 17 residues. Germline V CDR1 and CDR2: SNHLY, FYNNEI. After removal of 4 bases from V and 2 bases from J, the junction contained 13 bases not matched to a gene. CDR3 sequence: CASSGNTRGRSPYEQYF. CDR3 DNA: TGTGCCAGCAGTGGTAATACCAGGGGGCGAAGTCCCTACGAGCAGTACTTC.

The rearrangement links TRBV10-3 to TRBJ1-2; TRBD1 aligns across 8 bases. The CDR3 spans 13 residues. Germline V gene data show CDR1 as ENHRY and CDR2 as SYGVKD. With 6 bases clipped from V and 7 bases from J, the junction kept 7 bases outside the gene matches. The CDR3 here is CAIRGDRGGGYTF. The CDR3 DNA reads TGTGCCATCAGAGGCGACAGGGGCGGTGGCTACACCTTC.

V usage is TRBV6-5 and J usage is TRBJ2-3, with unresolved D. Per the germline V gene, CDR1 is MNHEY and CDR2 is SVGAGI. V was clipped by 6 bases and J by 0 bases, with 4 bases between them. The CDR3 has 12 residues. CDR3: CASSRSTDTQYF. The CDR3 DNA reads TGTGCCAGCAGCCGTAGCACAGATACGCAGTATTTT.

The chain has TRBV27 and TRBJ1-4; no clear D. Germline loops: CDR1 MNHEY, CDR2 SMNVEV (reference sequence). The germline V and J ends were trimmed by 4 bases and 5 bases, with 8 bases remaining between them. CDR3 length: 13 amino acids. The CDR3 is CASSWRQNEKLFF. DNA of the CDR3: TGTGCCAGCAGTTGGCGACAAAATGAAAAACTGTTTTTT.

The chain has TRBV11-3 and TRBJ2-2; weak D call: TRBD1 (6 bases). The CDR3 runs to 17 residues. The V gene's germline CDR1 is SGHNT and CDR2 YENEEA. Deletions cut 1 base from V and 4 bases from J, with 16 bases between. The CDR3 region is CASSLAQGGSGTGELFF. As DNA, the CDR3 is TGTGCCAGCAGCTTAGCCCAAGGGGGATCTGGCACCGGGGAGCTGTTTTTT. The full variable domain, completed using reference TRBV11-3 and TRBJ2-2, is EAGVVQSPRYKIIEKKQPVAFWCNPISGHNTLYWYLQNLGQGPELLIRYENEEAVDDSQLPKDRFSAERLKGVDSTLKIQPAELGDSAVYLCASSLAQGGSGTGELFFGEGSRLTVL.

The chain has TRBV6-5 and TRBJ1-2; 7 bases match TRBD1. J lost 3 bases, V lost 5 bases, and 6 bases had no gene match. The CDR3 length is 14 residues. Germline CDR1 MNHEY, CDR2 SVGAGI. This CDR3 reads CASSGGQRDYGYTF. The CDR3, as DNA: TGTGCCAGCAGTGGGGGACAGCGAGACTATGGCTACACCTTC.

J is TRBJ2-2 and V is TRBV4-1, with TRBD2 identical over 7 bases. With V trimmed by 2 bases and J by 5 bases, 8 bases remained unmatched. Germline CDR1 reads MGHRA; CDR2 reads YSYEKL. There are 16 residues in the CDR3. The CDR3 DNA reads as TGCGCCAGCAGCCAACTGGGAGGGAGTAATACCGGGGAGCTGTTTTTT. Amino acid sequence: CASSQLGGSNTGELFF.

The gene calls are TRBV7-9 and TRBJ2-1; TRBD2 matches at 7 bases. The CDR3 is made up of 16 amino acids. J was trimmed by 3 bases and V by 0 bases; bases with no gene match: 5. CDR1 is SEHNR and CDR2 is FQNEAQ in the germline V gene (reference sequence). The DNA for the CDR3 is TGTGCCAGCAGCTTAGCGGGCGGGAGTATCTACAATGAGCAGTTCTTC. Residues: CASSLAGGSIYNEQFF.

Of note for this clone: At the DNA level, this CDR3 is encoded by other sequences in the same sample as well. The genes are TRBV18 and TRBJ1-2; the D is unclear. CDR3 length: 13 residues. Germline CDR1 KGHSH, CDR2 LQKENI. Trimming shortened V by 3 bases and J by 3 bases, and 8 bases separated the two germline ends. The CDR3 loop reads CASSPSEDYGYTF. Written as DNA, the CDR3 is TGTGCCAGCTCACCCTCCGAGGACTATGGCTACACCTTC.

The genes are TRBV5-8 and TRBJ1-5; 7 bases agree with TRBD1. Germline V lookup: CDR1 SGHTS, CDR2 YDEGEE. The CDR3 spans 14 residues. The V and J ends lost 3 bases and 8 bases, in that order; junction bases with no gene match: 8. The CDR3: CASSYPDRVEPQHF. Written as DNA, the CDR3 is TGTGCCAGCAGCTACCCCGACAGGGTTGAGCCCCAGCATTTT.

The V gene is TRBV2, the J gene TRBJ1-5; possible D gene TRBD1, 6 bases. CDR3 length equals 15 residues. V dropped 1 base and J dropped 2 bases, with 9 bases sitting between them. Germline V gene lookup returns CDR1 SNHLY and CDR2 FYNNEI. This CDR3 is CASSEGQAGNQPQHF. DNA for the CDR3: TGTGCCAGCAGTGAAGGACAGGCAGGCAATCAGCCCCAGCATTTT.

The J gene is TRBJ2-1, the V gene TRBV5-6; D not resolved. The CDR3 runs to 17 residues. V was pared by 0 bases and J by 5 bases, with 18 bases between. Germline lookup yields CDR1 SGHDT and CDR2 YYEEEE. CDR3 protein: CASSLERSFRANNEQFF. The CDR3 nucleotides read TGTGCCAGCAGCTTGGAGAGGAGTTTTCGCGCTAACAATGAGCAGTTCTTC.

The chain is built from TRBV7-6 and TRBJ1-2; a possible D gene is TRBD1 (5 bases). Germline values: CDR1 SGHVS, CDR2 FNYEAQ. CDR3 length equals 14 residues. Trimming cost V 5 bases and J 2 bases, with 12 bases left between them. The CDR3 DNA reads as TGTGCCAGCAGCCCATCGACAGCGAACTATGGCTACACCTTC. Encoded protein: CASSPSTANYGYTF. Filled out from reference TRBV7-6 and TRBJ1-2, the complete variable domain reads GAGVSQSPRYKVTKRGQDVALRCDPISGHVSLYWYRQALGQGPEFLTYFNYEAQQDKSGLPNDRFSAERPEGSISTLTIQRTEQRDSAMYRCASSPSTANYGYTFGSGTRLTVV.